This entry describes one TCR beta chain. What it recognizes is unknown. CDR3 length: 15 residues. V gave up 7 bases and J gave up 9 bases, with 21 bases separating them. The V gene's germline CDR1 is MNHNS and CDR2 SASEGT. These data are taken from a study of OX40 agonist ivuxolimab in advanced cancers. The study, taken as a whole, reports: Which antigen the expanded peripheral T cells recognized is unknown.

Produced via immunoSEQ multiplex PCR; TCRdb's table is partial and in-frame only. Altogether 40,000 to 50,000 clones are present, approximately 85% being singletons, with the ten largest covering about three fifths. Sample: CD4+ or CD8+ T cells sorted from blood, taken in a trial of the OX40 agonist ivuxolimab. This clonotype was obtained from an adult with an advanced solid tumor such as melanoma, head and neck, liver or kidney cancer. The chain combines TRBV6-1 with TRBJ2-2; TRBD1 might be the D (5 bases). CDR3 sequence reads: CASTASGARDRELFF. For the CDR3, the DNA is TGTGCCAGCACCGCGAGTGGGGCCCGCGACCGGGAGCTGTTTTTT.